This TCR beta chain was recorded in a study of graft-versus-host responses after intestinal transplantation. Background on the study: Grafts were multivisceral, liver-intestinal, or isolated intestinal. Study-level points and caveats: The marrow of recipients harbored GvH clones, and ileum or blood showed some of them first.

V was shortened by 3 bases and J by 3 bases, with 11 bases between the two germline ends. CDR3 length: 13 amino acids. Per the germline V gene, CDR1 is SQVTM and CDR2 is ANQGSEA. The assay was immunoSEQ multiplex PCR, and TCRdb's table has in-frame clones only and misses some. There are 80,000 to 100,000 clones in the sample; around 83% occur only once, and approximately 17% lies in the top ten. Concerning this clone itself: Antigen specificity is unknown.

The clonotype comes from a human donor who received an intestinal transplant. The sample in question was unstimulated CD8+ T cells sorted from spleen or lymph node cells, obtained before intestinal transplant. The V and J genes are TRBV29-1 and TRBJ1-2; perhaps TRBD1 as D (5 bases). CDR3 DNA: TGCAGCGTTGAGTCAGGGAAGGACTATGGCTACACCTTC. This translates into CSVESGKDYGYTF.